This T cell receptor (beta chain) emerged from a study of blood T cells in healthy people across ages. Points from the study as a whole: Among long-lived donors, naive CD4+ cells were more numerous and diversity higher than in aged donors. Diversity of TCR beta correlated strongly with naive T cell percentage.

The CDR3 covers 14 residues. Germline V gene lookup returns CDR1 LGHNA and CDR2 YSLEER. The V and J ends lost 0 bases and 7 bases respectively, with 12 bases between them. Of note for this clonotype: Its antigen is not known.

A sample-barcoded 5' primer and a J-beta primer mix were used in a second PCR of roughly 6 to 12 cycles. A single record per CDR3 protein comes from TCRdb applying MiXCR to the 5' RACE reads. The table includes 450,000 to 700,000 distinct CDR3 sequences, 27% detected once. The TCR comes from a woman in her seventies in good health. J is TRBJ1-2 and V is TRBV4-3; no definite D call. The sample taken for sequencing was blood. CDR3 region: CASSQEGDLGGYTF. CDR3 sequence (DNA): TGCGCCAGCAGCCAAGAGGGTGATCTGGGTGGCTACACCTTC.